The rows below give T cell receptor beta chains drawn from one sample of a study of shared clonotypes between healthy human individuals. Sequencing used immunoSEQ multiplex PCR; TCRdb keeps in-frame clones, though not all of them. The sample shows roughly 2.6 million clones, approximately 94% of them seen only once. Sequenced: naive CD4+ T cells sorted from blood. The origin of the receptors is a man younger than 30 in good health. The CDR3 runs from the conserved cysteine through the conserved F or W.

V gene	J gene	CDR3 protein
TRBV10-3	TRBJ1-1	CAISDPTGNTEAFF
TRBV5-1	TRBJ2-5	CASSLAGQGETQYF
TRBV18	TRBJ1-1	CASSPPGQGRDTEAFF
TRBV10-3	TRBJ2-3	CAISETSMTGTTDTQYF
TRBV5-1	TRBJ2-7	CASNMGQGYEQYF
TRBV14	TRBJ2-4	CASARFVAGSRYF
TRBV11-2	TRBJ1-2	CASSSGPGYGYTF
TRBV5-1	TRBJ2-3	CASSLATTGEDTQYF
TRBV10-3	TRBJ2-3	CAISTGKTDTQYF
TRBV29-1	TRBJ2-3	CSVDGLSSLNTQYF
TRBV19	TRBJ2-1	CASSDRGGIYNEQFF
TRBV5-6	TRBJ1-5	CASSLFELGNQPQHF
TRBV5-4	TRBJ1-6	CASSTQGLYNSPLHF
TRBV6-6	TRBJ1-2	CASSPGTGGGGYTF
TRBV28	TRBJ1-5	CASSLTGGDQPQHF
TRBV15	TRBJ2-1	CATSSPGTDNEQFF
TRBV5-3	TRBJ1-1	CARSGGNTEAFF
TRBV5-1	TRBJ2-3	CASSLEWGASTDTQYF
TRBV7-2	TRBJ2-7	CASSLAPGTIKNEQYF
TRBV6-6	TRBJ1-6	CASSFPQGARNSPLHF
TRBV6-5	TRBJ2-1	CASSKLPGGNNEQFF
TRBV5-1	TRBJ1-5	CASSYEPNQPQHF
TRBV10-3	TRBJ1-1	CAITKDSMNTEAFF
TRBV5-1	TRBJ2-4	CASSPGQGNIQYF
TRBV18	TRBJ1-3	CASSPFSGTIYF
TRBV18	TRBJ2-7	CASSPGTASYEQYF
TRBV5-1	TRBJ1-5	CASSPEGVSNQPQHF
TRBV30	TRBJ2-5	CAWSVWETQYF
TRBV4-1	TRBJ2-1	CASSAGTIYNEQFF
TRBV10-3	TRBJ2-6	CAGGQGASGANVLTF
TRBV6-5	TRBJ2-2	CASKSGGNTGELFF